Shown below are 24 T cell receptor beta chains from a single sample sequenced in a study of CD8 T cells in Susac syndrome. RNA totalling roughly 0.45 to 1 ug underwent reverse transcription with random hexamers. TCRdb reprocessed the immunoSEQ multiplex PCR reads with MiXCR, giving one entry per CDR3 protein. Among approximately 130,000 distinct CDR3 sequences listed, around 91% were seen once. Sequenced material: CD8+ T cells from PBMCs. The receptors derive from a human donor with multiple sclerosis.

The rearrangement links TRBV27 to TRBJ2-7, with D uncertain. The V end lost 2 bases, the J end lost 0 bases, and 14 bases lay between the germline ends. This CDR3 has 16 amino acids. Germline V gene sequence: CDR1 MNHEY, CDR2 SMNVEV (reference sequence). Here the CDR3 reads CASSLEVALSSYEQYF. In nucleotides, the CDR3 is TGTGCCAGCAGTTTAGAGGTGGCCCTCAGCTCCTACGAGCAGTACTTC.

This clonotype was detected only once. This chain uses TRBV7-9 with TRBJ2-3, with 9 bases that match TRBD2. CDR3 size: 14 residues. Germline trimming cut 7 bases from V and 6 bases from J; bases unmatched to any gene: 8. CDR1 is SEHNR and CDR2 is FQNEAQ in the germline V gene (reference sequence). CDR3 coding DNA: TGTGCCAGCATCAATAGCGGGAGCCCCGATACGCAGTATTTT. This sequence encodes CASINSGSPDTQYF.

In its sample, this clonotype was seen once. The genes are TRBV7-8 and TRBJ2-3, with D perhaps matching TRBD1 or TRBD2 (5 bases each). Between the trimmed V and J ends, which lost 5 bases and 6 bases, there was a span of 15 bases. The CDR3 sequence is 14 residues long. Germline V CDR1 and CDR2: SGHVS, FQNEAQ. The chain's CDR3 is CASSPRDRRDTQYF. Here the CDR3 DNA reads TGTGCCAGCAGCCCGAGGGACCGCCGGGATACGCAGTATTTT.

The chain is built from TRBV9 and TRBJ1-2; D is uncertain. The CDR3 sequence is 13 residues long. Germline values: CDR1 SGDLS, CDR2 YYNGEE. With 6 bases removed from V and 3 bases from J, the gap between germline ends came to 12 bases. In DNA, the CDR3 is TGTGCCAGCACCCTGATGGAGGACTATGGCTACACCTTC. As protein: CASTLMEDYGYTF.

This chain connects TRBV29-1 to TRBJ2-3; weak D call: TRBD1 (6 bases). The CDR3 is made up of 14 amino acids. Germline V gives CDR1 SQVTM, CDR2 ANQGSEA. V lost 1 base, J lost 7 bases, and 15 bases lay in between. Here the CDR3 reads CSVEGGQKFNTQYF. The DNA of the CDR3 is TGCAGCGTTGAAGGCGGACAGAAGTTCAATACGCAGTATTTT.

The chain recombines TRBV13 with TRBJ2-3; TRBD2 aligns across 8 bases. The CDR3 totals 16 residues. Germline assignment: CDR1 PRHDT and CDR2 FYEKMQ (reference sequence). The ends lost 5 bases at V and 5 bases at J; junction bases unmatched: 12. The CDR3, as DNA: TGTGCCAGCAGCGAAACACTAGCGGAGCTTAGAGATACGCAGTATTTT. Translated: CASSETLAELRDTQYF.

This sequence joins TRBV6-2 or TRBV6-3 and TRBJ1-2, with D unresolved. V lost 6 bases and J 14 bases, leaving 25 bases between the germline ends. Germline lookup yields CDR1 MNHEY and CDR2 SVGEGT. This CDR3 comprises 14 residues. CDR3 amino acids: CASSYPWQFVERTF. The CDR3 nucleotides are TGTGCCAGCAGCTACCCTTGGCAGTTCGTCGAGCGAACCTTC.

V and J are TRBV27 and TRBJ2-5, with 7 bases identical to TRBD2. The J segment lost 1 base and the V segment lost 2 bases, leaving 4 bases of the junction unmatched. The CDR3 is 15 residues long. CDR1 and CDR2 from the germline V gene are MNHEY and SMNVEV (reference sequence). The CDR3 DNA reads TGTGCCAGCAGTTTAATGGGCGGGGGCCAAGAGACCCAGTACTTC. This encodes CASSLMGGGQETQYF.

The genes are TRBV20-1 and TRBJ2-1; the D gene is possibly TRBD2 (6 bases). The CDR3 is 14 residues long. Trimming removed 5 bases from V and 1 base from J, with 12 bases in between. Germline V lookup: CDR1 DFQATT, CDR2 SNEGSKA (reference sequence). The CDR3 sequence: CSAVSGTSYNEQFF. In DNA form, the CDR3 reads TGCAGTGCTGTGTCCGGGACTTCCTACAATGAGCAGTTCTTC.

This chain links TRBV2 with TRBJ1-1; 10 bases are a match to TRBD1. The germline CDR1 and CDR2 sequences are SNHLY and FYNNEI. The CDR3 contains 13 residues. V trimming: 6 bases; J trimming: 6 bases; junction bases outside the gene matches: 4. The CDR3 coding sequence is TGTGCCAGCAGGGGGACAGGGGACCCTGAAGCTTTCTTT. Amino acids: CASRGTGDPEAFF.

In this sample, this clonotype turned up once. The chain has TRBV6-5 and TRBJ1-2; D not certain. Germline V gene data show CDR1 as MNHEY and CDR2 as SVGAGI. The CDR3 has 14 residues. The germline V and J ends were trimmed by 6 bases and 9 bases, with 20 bases remaining between them. The CDR3 loop is CASRGRQPLARYTF. DNA of the CDR3: TGTGCCAGCAGGGGAAGGCAGCCGCTAGCGCGCTACACCTTC.

This rearrangement joins TRBV5-6 to TRBJ1-1; unclear D gene. The V end lost 2 bases, the J end lost 1 base, and 15 bases lay between the germline ends. The CDR3 loop spans 16 amino acids. CDR1 and CDR2 from the germline V gene are SGHDT and YYEEEE. CDR3: CASSFFQAGTNTEAFF. CDR3 DNA sequence: TGTGCCAGCAGCTTTTTTCAGGCCGGAACGAACACTGAAGCTTTCTTT.

This clonotype was counted a few times. CDR3 DNA: TGCGCCAGCAGCTTGGCCGGGGGACTAGTCACAGATACGCAGTATTTT. Translation: CASSLAGGLVTDTQYF. The chain combines TRBV5-1 with TRBJ2-3; the match to TRBD2 covers 8 bases. The CDR3 has 16 residues. CDR1 and CDR2 (germline): SGHRS, YFSETQ. Germline trimming cut 0 bases from V and 2 bases from J; bases unmatched to any gene: 5.

The rearrangement uses TRBV7-9 and TRBJ2-5, with 10 nucleotides matching TRBD2. The trim removed 2 bases at V and 5 bases at J, leaving 5 bases unmatched. Germline values: CDR1 SEHNR, CDR2 FQNEAQ (reference sequence). CDR3 length: 15 residues. The CDR3 DNA follows: TGTGCCAGCAGCTTATCACGGACTAGCGGCGAGACCCAGTACTTC. Translating gives CASSLSRTSGETQYF.

The chain is built from TRBV5-6 and TRBJ1-2; D is unclear. The CDR3 has 15 amino acids. From germline, CDR1 is SGHDT and CDR2 YYEEEE. V gave up 3 bases and J gave up 2 bases, with 14 bases separating them. The CDR3: CASSYSLAENYGYTF. CDR3 DNA sequence: TGTGCCAGCAGCTACTCGTTGGCAGAAAACTATGGCTACACCTTC.

J is TRBJ1-2 and V is TRBV25-1; 7 bases fit TRBD1. V lost 11 bases, J lost 10 bases, and 7 bases stayed unmatched. Germline lookup yields CDR1 MGHDK and CDR2 SYGVNS. The CDR3 totals 10 residues. The CDR3 DNA follows: TGTGCCGCCGGGACAGCTTACTACACCTTC. Translating it yields CAAGTAYYTF.

Concerning this clonotype: Because the CDR3's place on the DNA is in doubt, the DNA is left out and the CDR3 is given as listed by TCRdb. The V gene is TRBV27, the J gene TRBJ2-1; the table's D gene call, TRBD2, was not cross checked with the DNA. CDR1 MNHEY and CDR2 SMNVEV come from the germline V gene (reference sequence). Including both end residues, the CDR3 is 15 amino acids long. CDR3 protein: CASSSSTSGSNEQFF.

This chain links TRBV11-2 with TRBJ1-2, with D maybe TRBD1 (5 bases). The germline V gene encodes CDR1 SGHAT and CDR2 FQNNGV. The CDR3 consists of 16 residues. V was pared by 0 bases and J by 8 bases, with 19 bases between. The CDR3 nucleotides read TGTGCCAGCAGCTTAGATTGGACATTGCATCAAGGCGGCTACACCTTC. This sequence encodes CASSLDWTLHQGGYTF.

This clonotype was observed once. The CDR3 spells CASSVSGIYTEAFF. CDR3 sequence (DNA): TGTGCCAGTAGTGTTTCCGGGATTTACACTGAAGCTTTCTTT. This sequence joins TRBV19 and TRBJ1-1; D unresolved. Looked up from germline, CDR1 is LNHDA and CDR2 is SQIVND (reference sequence). The CDR3 spans 14 residues. With 5 bases removed from V and 3 bases from J, the gap between germline ends came to 13 bases.

J is TRBJ2-7 and V is TRBV30, with D possibly matching TRBD1 (5 bases). V lost 3 bases, J lost 7 bases, and 25 bases lay in between. Germline-derived CDR1 and CDR2 are GTSNPN and SVGIG (reference sequence). The CDR3 spans 16 residues. CDR3 bases: TGTGCCTGGAGCGTCGAACACCTTGGACACCTAAGGGAGCAGTACTTC. This gives the protein CAWSVEHLGHLREQYF.

The chain has TRBV30 and TRBJ2-7; a weak D match, TRBD2 (6 bases). Germline CDR1 GTSNPN, CDR2 SVGIG (reference sequence). Between the trimmed V and J ends, which lost 3 bases and 6 bases, there was a span of 12 bases. This CDR3 contains 12 residues. The CDR3 coding sequence is TGTGCCTGGAGCCCGGCGGGGATCGAGCAGTACTTC. Protein: CAWSPAGIEQYF.

The chain carries TRBV5-4 and TRBJ1-1; D call uncertain. The CDR3 is 13 residues long. Trimming took 0 bases from V and 8 from J, leaving 11 bases between them. The germline V gene encodes CDR1 SGHNT and CDR2 YYREEE (reference sequence). The CDR3 nucleotides read TGTGCCAGCAGCTTGGATCGGGCAGCAGAAGCTTTCTTT. The encoded protein is CASSLDRAAEAFF.

This clonotype has only one observation. The V and J genes are TRBV6-2 or TRBV6-3 and TRBJ2-1; possible D gene TRBD2, 6 bases. This CDR3 region has 14 residues. Deletions cut 3 bases from V and 3 bases from J, with 9 bases between. Germline values: CDR1 MNHEY, CDR2 SVGEGT. CDR3 in DNA: TGTGCCAGCAGTTATCAGGAGGGCTACAATGAGCAGTTCTTC. It is translated as CASSYQEGYNEQFF.

The chain links TRBV7-8 to TRBJ2-5; D unresolved. The CDR3 is made up of 13 amino acids. Germline assignment: CDR1 SGHVS and CDR2 FQNEAQ. Trimming took 2 bases from V and 0 from J, leaving 4 bases between them. Here the CDR3 DNA reads TGTGCCAGCAGCTTACACAACCAAGAGACCCAGTACTTC. Protein sequence: CASSLHNQETQYF.